Listed below are T cell receptor delta chains from one sample, sequenced in a study of Vδ1+ human thymocytes. TCRdb re-called clones from the multiplex PCR reads via CATT. The sample consists of 24,000 or so delta-chain clones, approximately 30% of them appearing once. Sequenced: Vdelta1+ gamma-delta thymocytes from the thymus. These receptors all come from a boy younger than two who had congenital heart surgery. CDR3s include the opening cysteine and the closing phenylalanine or tryptophan. Fields, in order: clone size, J gene, V gene, D gene, CDR3 protein, CDR3 DNA. D genes are given only for firm matches. Part of the rows lack a size; the others show once, few, many or a class for expanded clones.

NA TRDJ1 TRDV1 TRDD3 CALGEIGWGGPYTDKLIF TGTGCTCTTGGGGAAATAGGCTGGGGGGGACCGTACACCGATAAACTCATCTTT
NA TRDJ1 TRDV1 NA CALGEQVLVSDKLIF TGTGCTCTTGGGGAACAGGTCCTTGTCTCCGATAAACTCATCTTT
few TRDJ1 TRDV1 TRDD3 CALGELGSVYSGILASSYTDKLIF TGTGCTCTTGGGGAACTAGGATCGGTCTACTCGGGGATACTAGCCTCCTCGTACACCGATAAACTCATCTTT
many TRDJ1 TRDV1 NA CALGERFTYTDKLIF TGTGCTCTTGGGGAACGATTTACCTACACCGATAAACTCATCTTT
few TRDJ1 TRDV1 TRDD3 CALGLFPSGPSPPYWGIYTDKLIF TGTGCTCTTGGATTATTCCCTTCCGGGCCTTCCCCCCCGTACTGGGGGATTTACACCGATAAACTCATCTTT
NA TRDJ1 TRDV1 NA CALGERQWDTDKLIF TGTGCTCTTGGGGAACGACAGTGGGATACCGATAAACTCATCTTT
medium-sized TRDJ1 TRDV1 NA CALGEFNARDKLIF TGTGCTCTTGGGGAATTCAACGCCCGCGATAAACTCATCTTT
NA TRDJ1 TRDV1 TRDD3 CALGERAGGYTDKLIF TGTGCTCTTGGGGAACGGGCAGGGGGATACACCGATAAACTCATCTTT
NA TRDJ1 TRDV1 NA CALGEFPPATWKLIF TGTGCTCTTGGGGAATTCCCTCCCGCCACCTGGAAACTCATCTTT
few TRDJ1 TRDV1 NA CALGDLRVPCTDKLIF TGTGCCCTTGGGGACCTAAGAGTTCCCTGCACCGATAAACTCATCTTT
few TRDJ1 TRDV1 NA CALGERPPIPTWDTAKGTDKLIF TGTGCTCTTGGGGAACGTCCCCCGATTCCTACTTGGGATACGGCCAAGGGAACCGATAAACTCATCTTT
few TRDJ1 TRDV1 TRDD3 CALGELSSQLGGYPFTDKLIF TGTGCTCTTGGGGAACTCAGCTCCCAGCTTGGGGGATACCCGTTCACCGATAAACTCATCTTT
few TRDJ1 TRDV1 NA CALGDLGTPPISGDKLIF TGTGCTCTTGGGGATCTGGGGACGCCGCCCATTAGTGGCGATAAACTCATCTTT
NA TRDJ1 TRDV1 NA CALLLLDPVHMYTDKLIF TGTGCTCTTCTTCTCCTTGACCCCGTTCATATGTACACCGATAAACTCATCTTT
NA TRDJ2 TRDV1 NA CALGEPPRDAFEAQLFF TGTGCTCTTGGGGAACCACCCCGCGACGCCTTTGAGGCACAACTCTTCTTT
few TRDJ1 TRDV1 TRDD3 CALGELSLGDRYKLIF TGTGCTCTTGGGGAACTATCTCTGGGGGATCGGTATAAACTCATCTTT
NA TRDJ1 TRDV1 TRDD2 CAPGPLPPSYLYWRTDKLIF TGTGCTCCTGGGCCGCTACCCCCTTCCTACCTATACTGGCGTACCGATAAACTCATCTTT
few TRDJ1 TRDV1 TRDD3 CALGDPRRPYWGIPPYTDKLIF TGTGCTCTTGGGGACCCCCGCCGTCCGTACTGGGGGATTCCGCCTTACACCGATAAACTCATCTTT
NA TRDJ1 TRDV1 TRDD3 CALVNLLPTPLLGDTTKLIF TGTGCTCTTGTCAATCTGCTTCCTACGCCTTTACTGGGGGATACCACTAAACTCATCTTT
few TRDJ1 TRDV1 TRDD2 CALGELAPSFRTGFSYTDKLIF TGTGCTCTCGGGGAACTAGCCCCTTCCTTTCGTACTGGATTTTCGTACACCGATAAACTCATCTTT
NA TRDJ1 TRDV1 NA CALGEDWSPGVRRYTDKLIF TGTGCTCTTGGGGAAGACTGGAGTCCTGGGGTCAGGAGGTACACCGATAAACTCATCTTT
few TRDJ1 TRDV1 TRDD2 CALGEGLPGGWRNTDKLIF TGTGCTCTTGGGGAAGGCCTTCCTGGTGGGTGGAGAAACACCGATAAACTCATCTTT
NA TRDJ1 TRDV1 NA CALGELRNCPSYKLIF TGTGCTCTTGGGGAACTAAGGAACTGTCCTTCGTATAAACTCATCTTT
few TRDJ1 TRDV1 NA CALGLATSPNSTPCTKNSTDKLIF TGTGCTCTTGGGCTAGCTACGTCCCCTAACTCTACTCCCTGTACGAAAAACTCGACCGATAAACTCATCTTT
few TRDJ1 TRDV1 NA CALGELSPPRGRYTDKLIF TGTGCTCTTGGGGAACTATCCCCTCCTCGGGGACGGTACACCGATAAACTCATCTTT
many TRDJ1 TRDV1 TRDD3 CALGELRALGGLCTDKLIF TGTGCTCTTGGGGAACTACGCGCACTGGGGGGGTTATGCACCGATAAACTCATCTTT
NA TRDJ1 TRDV1 NA CALGEVALGVRSDCRYKLIF TGTGCTCTTGGGGAAGTGGCGTTAGGCGTTCGTTCTGATTGTCGGTATAAACTCATCTTT
medium-sized TRDJ1 TRDV1 TRDD3 CALGELGVLLGIRPYTDKLIF TGTGCTCTTGGGGAACTAGGGGTCCTACTGGGGATACGGCCGTACACCGATAAACTCATCTTT
NA TRDJ1 TRDV1 TRDD3 CALGKLYEGYGGTDKLIF TGTGCTCTTGGGAAGCTTTATGAAGGATACGGGGGGACCGATAAACTCATCTTT
few TRDJ1 TRDV1 TRDD2 CALGERHPSYGRGMETDKLIF TGTGCTCTTGGGGAAAGGCACCCTTCCTACGGGCGGGGGATGGAAACCGATAAACTCATCTTT
NA TRDJ1 TRDV1 TRDD3 CALGELEGTGGYTDKRIF TGTGCTCTTGGGGAACTGGAAGGTACTGGGGGGTACACCGATAAACGCATCTTT
once TRDJ2 TRDV1 TRDD3 CALGELMSSYELLGDTGGPGQLFF TGTGCTCTTGGGGAACTAATGTCTTCCTACGAATTACTGGGGGATACAGGGGGTCCGGGACAACTCTTCTTT
NA TRDJ1 TRDV1 TRDD3 CALGEGSLYWGIRAKRLIF TGTGCTCTTGGGGAAGGTTCGTTATACTGGGGGATACGCGCTAAGAGACTCATCTTT
NA TRDJ1 TRDV1 TRDD3 CALGEPLSFPYWGTATYTDKLIF TGTGCTCTTGGGGAGCCCTTGTCCTTCCCCTACTGGGGGACCGCGACTTACACCGATAAACTCATCTTT
NA TRDJ1 TRDV1 NA CALRANYLDFPYTDKLIF TGTGCTCTCCGCGCCAACTACCTCGACTTCCCGTACACCGATAAACTCATCTTT
few TRDJ1 TRDV1 NA CALGETLTVPRVEGRITYTDKLIF TGTGCTCTTGGGGAAACCCTTACCGTTCCTAGGGTCGAGGGTAGGATAACGTACACCGATAAACTCATCTTT
NA TRDJ1 TRDV1 NA CALGELLGGLRANRLIF TGTGCTCTTGGGGAACTCCTTGGGGGCTTACGCGCGAATAGACTCATCTTT
NA TRDJ1 TRDV1 NA CALGELAPRNKLIF TGTGCTCTTGGGGAACTGGCCCCCCGGAATAAACTCATCTTT
medium-sized TRDJ1 TRDV1 TRDD3 CALGEDHPLRGYDDKLIF TGTGCTCTTGGGGAAGATCACCCCCTACGGGGATACGACGATAAACTCATCTTT
NA TRDJ1 TRDV1 TRDD3 CALGDCPYVLGVADKLIF TGTGCTCTTGGGGATTGTCCATACGTACTGGGGGTCGCCGACAAACTCATCTTT
few TRDJ1 TRDV1 NA CALGELTLPLVTDKLIF TGTGCTCTTGGGGAACTGACCTTACCTCTCGTCACCGATAAACTCATCTTT
NA TRDJ1 TRDV1 TRDD3 CALGVESWDKLGDRTDKLIF TGTGCTCTTGGGGTTGAGTCCTGGGACAAACTGGGGGACCGCACCGATAAACTCATCTTT
NA TRDJ1 TRDV1 TRDD3 CALGPTPIGTGGYRADKLIF TGTGCTCTTGGGCCGACTCCCATTGGGACTGGGGGATACAGGGCCGATAAACTCATCTTT
NA TRDJ1 TRDV1 NA CALGEVPTVLGGPLHLPYTDKLIF TGTGCTCTTGGGGAAGTTCCTACGGTACTGGGGGGTCCCCTACATCTTCCGTACACCGATAAACTCATCTTT
NA TRDJ1 TRDV1 TRDD3 CALGGPSYGGYGADKLIF TGTGCTCTTGGGGGTCCCTCGTACGGGGGATACGGCGCCGATAAACTCATCTTT
few TRDJ1 TRDV1 NA CALGELGKGPGPWGTDKLIF TGTGCTCTTGGGGAACTAGGAAAGGGTCCGGGGCCCTGGGGCACCGATAAACTCATCTTT
NA TRDJ1 TRDV1 TRDD3 CALGKWGCHIPSMGDYTDKLIF TGTGCTCTTGGGAAATGGGGTTGTCACATCCCCTCTATGGGGGATTACACCGATAAACTCATCTTT
few TRDJ1 TRDV1 NA CALGRTLGPSPAKYTDKLIF TGTGCTCTTGGCCGAACCTTGGGGCCCTCCCCCGCGAAGTACACCGATAAACTCATCTTT
medium-sized TRDJ1 TRDV1 NA CALGELTVLGGHNTDKLIF TGTGCTCTTGGGGAACTAACTGTACTCGGGGGTCATAACACCGATAAACTCATCTTT
few TRDJ1 TRDV1 NA CALGELGGPLYTDKLIF TGTGCTCTTGGGGAACTGGGGGGACCCTTGTACACCGATAAACTCATCTTT
few TRDJ1 TRDV1 NA CALGVRPSYSLWGIMDKLIF TGTGCTCTTGGGGTCCGGCCTTCCTACTCACTCTGGGGGATAATGGATAAACTCATCTTT
NA TRDJ1 TRDV1 TRDD3 CALGELEDDPCTGGYADKLIF TGTGCTCTTGGGGAACTAGAAGATGATCCTTGTACTGGGGGATACGCCGATAAACTCATCTTT
NA TRDJ1 TRDV1 NA CALGERGAYTDKLIF TGTGCTCTTGGGGAACGTGGGGCTTACACCGATAAACTCATCTTT
NA TRDJ1 TRDV1 TRDD3 CALGELVHSIGILADKLIF TGTGCTCTTGGGGAACTTGTCCACTCCATCGGGATACTCGCCGATAAACTCATCTTT
NA TRDJ1 TRDV1 TRDD3 CALGDAVPTYWGITDKLIF TGTGCTCTTGGGGATGCCGTTCCTACATACTGGGGGATAACCGATAAACTCATCTTT
NA TRDJ1 TRDV1 NA CALGETRRGGTDKLIF TGTGCTCTTGGGGAGACCCGTAGGGGGGGGACCGATAAACTCATCTTT
NA TRDJ2 TRDV1 TRDD2 CALGELSVSTFLRTGYTAQLFF TGTGCTCTTGGGGAACTCTCGGTATCGACCTTCCTACGAACTGGGTATACAGCACAACTCTTCTTT
NA TRDJ1 TRDV1 TRDD3 CALGEYSPRLPDTGGYEVDKLIF TGTGCTCTTGGGGAATACTCTCCCCGGTTACCTGATACGGGGGGATACGAGGTCGATAAACTCATCTTT